This TCR beta chain came from a study of blood T cell repertoires in COVID-19. Study as a whole: The study drew acute and convalescent COVID-19 samples from the United States, Italy and Spain. Sources were T cells, B-cell-depleted T cells, or PBMCs; the material itself was cDNA or gDNA.

In Seattle, patients joined the study during active infection and were tracked longitudinally. In the original processing: Estimation of nucleated cell counts relied on the amplification of reference gene primers. The data were produced by immunoSEQ multiplex PCR, yet TCRdb's version contains in-frame clones alone and is incomplete. That table gives V, J and clone size, and the DNA gave D and trimming. The sample consists of 120,000 to 150,000 clones, around 87% of them appearing once. The clonotype was recovered from a man aged 18 to 30 with COVID-19, enrolled during active disease. Sample: peripheral blood.

CDR3 DNA sequence: TGTGCCACCTACCCTGGGACAGGGGGTTCCGACGAGCAGTACTTC. Translation: CATYPGTGGSDEQYF. The chain recombines TRBV27 with TRBJ2-7, with 11 bases lining up with TRBD1. The germline V gene has CDR1 MNHEY and CDR2 SMNVEV (reference sequence). The V and J ends lost 10 bases and 5 bases, in that order; junction bases with no gene match: 13. CDR3 length: 15 amino acids.